One and the same sample provided the 17 T cell receptor beta chains below, sequenced in a study of blood T cell repertoires in COVID-19. The method was immunoSEQ multiplex PCR; TCRdb's version includes in-frame clones alone and lacks a portion of them. The sample has approximately 88,000 clones, approximately 87% seen once; the top ten hold around 13%. Source material: peripheral blood. These receptors all stem from a woman aged 70 to 79 with acute or convalescent COVID-19.

This clone was seen repeatedly, ten times or more. The chain links TRBV28 to TRBJ2-7; D is uncertain. Trimming took off 3 bases at V and 0 bases at J, with 18 bases between the two ends. Germline-derived CDR1 and CDR2 are MDHEN and SYDVKM. CDR3 length equals 17 residues. The CDR3 loop is CASSFTPPEPSSYEQYV. Written as DNA, the CDR3 is TGTGCCAGCAGTTTTACCCCTCCGGAACCTAGCTCCTACGAGCAGTACGTC.

The chain employs TRBV5-4 and TRBJ1-1; a possible D gene is TRBD1 (6 bases). CDR3 length equals 15 residues. Trimming stripped 4 bases from V and 4 bases from J, with 17 bases between. CDR1 is SGHNT and CDR2 is YYREEE in the germline V gene (reference sequence). DNA of the CDR3: TGTGCCAGCAGCCCAGAAGGGGGTTGGGGCACTGAAGCTTTCTTT. Translated: CASSPEGGWGTEAFF.

The chain combines TRBV5-5 with TRBJ2-2; D possibly corresponds to TRBD2 (6 bases). Germline V gives CDR1 SGHKS, CDR2 YYEKEE (reference sequence). The V end lost 1 base, the J end lost 2 bases, and 12 bases lay between the germline ends. The CDR3 covers 16 residues. CDR3 bases: TGTGCCAGCAGCTTGCGTGGGGGGAAAAACACCGGGGAGCTGTTTTTT. Its translation: CASSLRGGKNTGELFF.

The chain is built from TRBV15 and TRBJ1-1, with 7 bases that match TRBD1. The trim removed 3 bases at V and 8 bases at J, leaving 6 bases unmatched. This CDR3 is built from 13 residues. Per the germline V gene, CDR1 is LNHNV and CDR2 is YYDKDF (reference sequence). Here the CDR3 DNA reads TGTGCCACCAGCAGCTACAGGGGTTTCGAAGCTTTCTTT. Amino acid sequence: CATSSYRGFEAFF. Full variable domain (outside the CDR3, taken from reference TRBV15 and TRBJ1-1): DAMVIQNPRYQVTQFGKPVTLSCSQTLNHNVMYWYQQKSSQAPKLLFHYYDKDFNNEADTPDNFQSRRPNTSFCFLDIRSPGLGDTAMYLCATSSYRGFEAFFGQGTRLTVV.

The chain is built from TRBV29-1 and TRBJ1-1, with 9 bases aligning to TRBD1. The germline V gene has CDR1 SQVTM and CDR2 ANQGSEA. This CDR3 contains 18 residues. Losses at the gene ends were 4 bases for V and 1 base for J; bases not matched to a gene: 16. In DNA, the CDR3 is TGCAGCGTTGTCTGGGGGTGGGACAGGGCCCTCGGGAACACTGAAGCTTTCTTT. The encoded protein is CSVVWGWDRALGNTEAFF.

The sample holds a few counts of this clone. The rearrangement joins TRBV18 to TRBJ1-4; D uncertain. The CDR3 runs to 16 residues. The V gene lost 0 bases and the J gene lost 8 bases, with 16 bases spanning the gap. CDR1 and CDR2 from the germline V gene are KGHSH and LQKENI. The CDR3 protein is CASSPPVGPAGEKLFF. DNA of the CDR3: TGTGCCAGCTCACCACCGGTAGGGCCGGCGGGCGAAAAACTGTTTTTT.

This chain joins TRBV6-5 and TRBJ1-5; D not resolved. From germline, CDR1 is MNHEY and CDR2 SVGAGI. The CDR3 is made up of 13 amino acids. V lost 5 bases and J 2 bases, leaving 7 bases between the germline ends. The CDR3 protein is CASSPRGNQPQHF. In DNA form, the CDR3 reads TGTGCCAGCAGTCCACGGGGCAATCAGCCCCAGCATTTT.

The chain recombines TRBV10-3 with TRBJ2-3; TRBD2 matches 11 bases. V shed 10 bases, J shed 6 bases, and the junction held 12 bases outside the gene matches. Germline values: CDR1 ENHRY, CDR2 SYGVKD. The CDR3 consists of 15 residues. CDR3 coding DNA: TGTGCCACCTCAGGGCGTAGCGGGAGGGTGGATACGCAGTATTTT. Translated: CATSGRSGRVDTQYF.

This chain links TRBV27 with TRBJ2-6; TRBD1 aligns across 9 bases. The CDR3 runs 17 residues. The junction had 5 bases not matched to a gene; V was cut back by 5 bases and J by 0 bases. Germline CDR1 reads MNHEY; CDR2 reads SMNVEV (reference sequence). The chain's CDR3 is CASSLTGGFSGANVLTF. Here the CDR3 DNA reads TGTGCCAGCAGTCTGACAGGGGGATTCTCTGGGGCCAACGTCCTGACTTTC.

There are a few counts of this clone. The chain couples TRBV2 to TRBJ2-2, with 8 bases identical to TRBD1. Germline assignment: CDR1 SNHLY and CDR2 FYNNEI. The V segment lost 6 bases and the J segment 5 bases; nucleotides outside the gene matches: 5. The CDR3 consists of 14 residues. The CDR3 sequence is CASRPDRVTGELFF. For the CDR3, the DNA is TGTGCCAGCAGACCGGACAGGGTAACCGGGGAGCTGTTTTTT.

The chain has TRBV5-4 and TRBJ2-2; perhaps TRBD2 as D (7 bases). The CDR3 is 16 residues long. Trimming shortened V by 5 bases and J by 1 base, and 15 bases separated the two germline ends. Germline assignment: CDR1 SGHNT and CDR2 YYREEE (reference sequence). CDR3 sequence: CASRGGGAMNTGELFF. CDR3 nucleotides: TGTGCCAGCAGGGGAGGGGGTGCGATGAACACCGGGGAGCTGTTTTTT.

Comment on this clone: A junction end diverges from the germline sequence, so it may reflect a read error. The chain couples TRBV6-1 to TRBJ2-3; a weak D match, TRBD1 (5 bases). Germline V gene sequence: CDR1 MNHNS, CDR2 SASEGT. The CDR3 contains 15 residues. The CDR3 here is CASREAAGSGDTQYF. CDR3 DNA: TGTGCCAGCAGGGAAGCTGCAGGGTCGGGAGATACGCAGTATTTT.

The CDR3 loop reads CASSLLSAGGDNEQFF. The CDR3 bases are TGTGCCAGCAGCTTACTGTCCGCGGGGGGCGACAATGAGCAGTTCTTC. The chain links TRBV7-2 to TRBJ2-1; 8 bases align to TRBD2. Germline V lookup: CDR1 SGHTA, CDR2 FQGNSA. V shed 2 bases, J shed 5 bases, and the junction held 8 bases outside the gene matches. This CDR3 region has 16 residues.

This clone was seen only a few times. The chain uses TRBV4-1 and TRBJ2-7; tentative D call: TRBD2 (5 bases). V was pared by 0 bases and J by 3 bases, with 9 bases between. Germline assignment: CDR1 MGHRA and CDR2 YSYEKL. The CDR3 is made up of 14 amino acids. CDR3 DNA sequence: TGCGCCAGCAGCCAAGATCCCCGGGGCTACGAGCAGTACGTC. This gives the protein CASSQDPRGYEQYV.

The CDR3 DNA reads TGTGCCAGCAGCTCATACAAGGCGGGTGCCACCGGGGAGCTGTTTTTT. Its translation: CASSSYKAGATGELFF. This chain uses TRBV5-6 with TRBJ2-2; maybe TRBD2 (5 bases). V gave up 3 bases and J gave up 4 bases, with 16 bases separating them. The germline V gene encodes CDR1 SGHDT and CDR2 YYEEEE. CDR3 length: 16 amino acids.

CDR3 loop: CASSFSVFYGYTF. In DNA form, the CDR3 reads TGTGCCAGCAGTTTTTCGGTTTTCTATGGCTACACCTTC. The V and J genes are TRBV27 and TRBJ1-2; D gene unclear. The CDR3 length is 13 residues. In germline, CDR1 is MNHEY, CDR2 SMNVEV (reference sequence). Trimming stripped 3 bases from V and 4 bases from J, with 9 bases between.

This clone is a singleton in its sample. The rearrangement uses TRBV6-5 and TRBJ1-5; 8 bases fit TRBD1. The CDR3 is 13 amino acids. V was clipped by 4 bases and J by 6 bases; unmatched bases: 2. In germline, CDR1 is MNHEY, CDR2 SVGAGI. For the CDR3, the DNA is TGTGCCAGCAGTTCAGACAGGGGTCAGCCCCAGCATTTT. Encoded protein: CASSSDRGQPQHF.